Given below is one T cell receptor (beta chain) in context. What antigen it recognizes has not been identified. Base qualities are not at hand, and no much larger clone is one base apart. The same CDR3 arises from other DNA sequences in this sample as well. These data come from a study of shared clonotypes between healthy human individuals (dated by TCRdb to 2018 to 2021). Some background on the complete study: The cohort included a few men and a couple of women between 18 and 49 years of age. Per donor, three plates each were used for CD4 naive and CD4 memory, two for CD8 naive, and one for CD8 memory. To increase sequencing depth and limit assay-specific biases, TCR repertoire library preparation and sequencing were carried out by different laboratories using diverse techniques. Per donor, leukapheresis produced somewhere between about 0.8 and 9 billion PBMCs. To estimate repertoire size and how much clonotypes are shared between individuals, the study performed deep sequencing of blood TCR repertoires from a handful of healthy adults.

Overall study outcomes, separate from this receptor: Approximately 5% of naive CD4, roughly 3.6% of naive CD8, roughly 2.4% of memory CD4, and less than 0.45% of memory CD8 clonotypes were shared across several donors. Pairwise subsampling led to the expectation that sequencing depth would affect the degree of clonotype sharing among donors. Incomplete sequencing was indicated by rarefaction of sorted-subset datasets, despite the large sequencing depth. Estimated clonotype richness was generally larger for naive than for memory subsets. Compared with non-shared clonotypes, clonotypes shared by all four sorted-subset donors had higher generation probabilities. Because the study included a small number of donors, the genetic and exposure-history diversity represented was limited. Only blood was sampled, and tissue TCR repertoires likely differ from those in blood.

Using the deep immunoSEQ assay, multiplex PCR amplified TCR CDR3 regions from genomic DNA. Genomic DNA extracted from each cell subset was distributed evenly over all wells of several immunoSEQ 96-well plates, and each plate served as one replicate. Each replicate PCR for sorted subsets received about 200 ng genomic DNA, equal to 30,000 or so T cell genomes. The purified libraries were quantified using a Qubit 3.0 fluorometer, sized with a Bioanalyzer 2100, and then quantified again using the KAPA Library Quantification kit. Each immunoSEQ 96-well plate was sequenced on its own single-read 150-cycle Illumina NextSeq 550 flow cell. Turning to the authors' computational methods: Because only junctional sequences without quality scores were contained in the immunoSEQ output, filtering matching that applied to full-length reads could not be performed. To assign V/J genes and CDR3, sequences were annotated using PyIR, a Python wrapper for IgBLAST v1.9, with IMGT germline references. Reads with weak V/J assignments (E-value above 1e-6), missing CDR3, stop codons, out-of-frame junctions, or ambiguous translated residues were removed. A V3J clonotype was defined by an identical inferred V gene, J gene, and CDR3 amino acid sequence. To compute the percentage overlap between repertoires, the number of shared unique clonotypes was divided by the size of the smaller repertoire. Three approaches were used to assess repertoire richness: RTK rarefaction, the Chao1 estimator, and Recon v2.1 estimates of unobserved clonotypes. For all TCRbeta clonotypes obtained by the gDNA method from four donors, generation probabilities were computed with OLGA. TCRdb holds this immuneACCESS table with in-frame rearrangements only. Some clones are missing; in checked studies, unresolved V genes explain under half, and the rest has no known cause. Clone size and the V and J calls come from that table; the DNA yielded D and trimming. The sample table lists approximately 1.5 million clones, approximately 98.5% of them with a count of one. Approximately 0.38% of the sample is held by the ten biggest clonotypes.

The donors were healthy, HIV-negative adults who had no recently reported acute infections or vaccinations. Only Caucasian adults living in Nashville, Tennessee, USA were represented among the donors. CD4+ T cells were enriched through magnetic negative selection, after which naive cells were positively selected on CD45RA and the remaining negative fraction served as the memory subset. After blood collection by leukapheresis, PBMCs were isolated using Ficoll-Histopaque density gradient centrifugation and then cryopreserved in the vapor phase of liquid nitrogen. Purity and quantity of every magnetically sorted T cell population were checked by analytical flow cytometry. Each sorted fraction had its genomic DNA isolated and then quantified by UV absorbance on a Nanodrop 2000c. Counted from cysteine to phenylalanine, this CDR3 has 13 amino acids. The DNA shown is the 39-base CDR3, in frame from base 1. V was cut back by 0 bases and J by 4 bases, leaving a gap of 7 bases between them. Sequences SGDLS (CDR1) and YYNGEE (CDR2) are obtained from the germline V gene.

Sample: naive CD4+ T cells sorted from blood. The cell subset or site label of this sample denotes: CD45RA+ positively selected. The TCR sequence derives from a man aged 25 to 45 in good health. The chain uses TRBV9 and TRBJ2-5, with no reliable assignment of the D segment. Here the CDR3 is given as CASSVGVGETQYF. The bases read TGTGCCAGCAGCGTAGGTGTAGGAGAGACCCAGTACTTC.